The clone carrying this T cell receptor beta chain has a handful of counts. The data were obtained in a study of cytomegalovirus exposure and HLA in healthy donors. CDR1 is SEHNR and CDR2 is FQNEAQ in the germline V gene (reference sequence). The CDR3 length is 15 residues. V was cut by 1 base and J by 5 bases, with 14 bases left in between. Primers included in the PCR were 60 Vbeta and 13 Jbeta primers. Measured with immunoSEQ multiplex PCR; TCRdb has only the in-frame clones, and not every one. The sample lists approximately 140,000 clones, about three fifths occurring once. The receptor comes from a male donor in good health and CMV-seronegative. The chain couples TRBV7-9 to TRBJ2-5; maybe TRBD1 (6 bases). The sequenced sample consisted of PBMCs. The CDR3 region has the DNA TGTGCCAGCAGCTTAGGGCAGGGGTTAGGGGAGACCCAGTACTTC. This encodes CASSLGQGLGETQYF.